One T cell receptor beta chain is described in this entry. This entry belongs to a study of blood T cell repertoires in COVID-19. The wider study: Sites in the United States, Italy and Spain provided acute and convalescent COVID-19 samples. T cells, B-cell-depleted T cells, or PBMCs provided the cDNA or gDNA that served as material.

The CDR3 covers 12 residues. Germline values: CDR1 PRHDT, CDR2 FYEKMQ (reference sequence). V was pared by 1 base and J by 14 bases, with 14 bases between. Clones were read by immunoSEQ multiplex PCR, and TCRdb kept only the in-frame ones, dropping some. The table lists under 350,000 clones, approximately 85% of them singletons. The J gene is TRBJ1-2, the V gene TRBV13, with no clear D. Sequenced sample: peripheral blood. The clonotype comes from a human donor in a cohort sampled during active COVID-19. The CDR3 DNA sequence: TGTGCCAGCAGCTTAGCCGATTCTCGAGAAACCTTC. Translated, it gives CASSLADSRETF.